This T cell receptor (beta chain) originates from a study of chemoradiotherapy in HPV16-positive cancers. Points from the study as a whole: Candidate HPV-specific clones and E7-related TCR motifs grew in tumor during treatment.

J lost 5 bases, V lost 1 base, and 4 bases had no gene match. Germline V gives CDR1 SGHTA, CDR2 FQGNSA. The CDR3 runs 15 residues. A remark on this clone: Its antigen is not identified.

TCRdb keeps only in-frame clones here, not all; method: immunoSEQ multiplex PCR. The sample contains some 12,000 clones, roughly 73% of which appear only once. V usage is TRBV7-2 and J usage is TRBJ1-2; 10 nucleotides align to TRBD1. Sample acquisition took place from a patient who underwent chemoradiotherapy. The sequence derives from a human donor with HPV-associated anogenital cancer. Written as DNA, the CDR3 is TGTGCCAGCAGCTTAGAAGGGACAGGGGATTATGGCTACACCTTC. This gives the protein CASSLEGTGDYGYTF.